This T cell receptor (beta chain) was identified in a study of cytomegalovirus exposure and HLA in healthy donors. Looked up from germline, CDR1 is SGHNT and CDR2 is YYREEE (reference sequence). The germline V and J ends were trimmed by 0 bases and 8 bases, with 11 bases remaining between them. This CDR3 spans 14 amino acids. General study results and limits: Later work associated 16,951 TCR beta sequences with HLA alleles at 0.05 false discovery rate. One variant, a missense change in DCLRE1C, was linked in a later analysis to TCR beta V- and J-gene trimming. Immune exposure information available was restricted to CMV serostatus.

As concerns this clone: Its antigen is currently unknown.

Amplification used 60 Vbeta primers and 13 Jbeta primers. Sequenced by immunoSEQ multiplex PCR; TCRdb stores in-frame clones only, minus some. Its table records approximately 110,000 clones. The specimen was PBMCs. The origin of this receptor is a man aged 30 to 39 in good health and CMV-seronegative. V and J are TRBV5-4 and TRBJ1-4; D is unclear. The CDR3 bases are TGTGCCAGCAGCTTGGGAGGGCGGCAGGAAAAACTGTTTTTT. The encoded protein is CASSLGGRQEKLFF.